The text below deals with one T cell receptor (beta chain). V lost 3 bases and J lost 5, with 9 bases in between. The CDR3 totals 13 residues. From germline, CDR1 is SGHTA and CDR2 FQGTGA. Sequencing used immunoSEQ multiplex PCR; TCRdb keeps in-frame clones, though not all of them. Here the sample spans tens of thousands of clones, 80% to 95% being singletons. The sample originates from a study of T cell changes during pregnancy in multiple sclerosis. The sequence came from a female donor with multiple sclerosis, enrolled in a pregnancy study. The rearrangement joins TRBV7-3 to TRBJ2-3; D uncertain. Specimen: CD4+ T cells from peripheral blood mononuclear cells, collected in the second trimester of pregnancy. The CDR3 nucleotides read TGTGCCAGCAGCTTGAGCGCCCAAGATACGCAGTATTTT. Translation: CASSLSAQDTQYF.